The 2 T cell receptor beta chains reported below all come from one sample, sequenced in a study of PD-1 blockade in classical Hodgkin lymphoma. Relapse was seen in all patients after autologous stem cell transplantation, and brentuximab vedotin exposure was variable. Here immunoSEQ multiplex PCR was the method, and the copy in TCRdb shows in-frame clones only, minus some. The sample contains 43,000 or so clones, 88% of which appear only once. Sequencing was performed on peripheral blood mononuclear cells (PBMCs), taken at baseline. These receptors originate from a human donor with classical Hodgkin lymphoma.

This clone occurred once. J is TRBJ1-6 and V is TRBV4-2, with D maybe TRBD1 (5 bases). The CDR3 loop spans 17 amino acids. CDR1 is LGHNA and CDR2 is YNFKEQ in the germline V gene. V shed 3 bases and J shed 6 bases, with 18 bases lying between them. CDR3: CASSHLSVGVPNSPLHF. The DNA for the CDR3 is TGTGCCAGCAGCCATCTGAGTGTGGGGGTTCCTAATTCACCCCTCCACTTT.

The gene calls are TRBV5-5 and TRBJ2-2; a weak D match, TRBD1 (6 bases). V lost 7 bases and J lost 4, with 8 bases in between. The CDR3 has 12 amino acids. Germline CDR1 SGHKS, CDR2 YYEKEE (reference sequence). CDR3: CASGQSTGELFF. In nucleotides, the CDR3 is TGTGCCAGCGGACAGAGCACCGGGGAGCTGTTTTTT.